Many counts were recorded for the clone carrying this T cell receptor beta chain. Its cognate antigen is unknown. The record originates from a study of T-cell memory formation after mild COVID-19. MiXCR was run by TCRdb on the 5' RACE reads, yielding one entry per CDR3 protein. The sample holds around 250,000 distinct CDR3 sequences, 16% seen once. Study-level findings and limits: A subset of responding clones appeared in pre-infection memory, suggesting cross-reactive memory joined.

Per the germline V gene, CDR1 is LGHNA and CDR2 is YSLEER. V lost 3 bases to trimming and J lost 4 bases, with 19 bases between them. This CDR3 contains 16 residues. The genes are TRBV4-3 and TRBJ2-7, with D possibly called TRBD1 or TRBD2 (7 bases each). Sequencing was carried out using PBMCs or a T cell subset sorted from them (not recorded which). The sequence was collected from a man aged 18 to 30 who had mild COVID-19 (a few samples of this study predate the infection). Cell type and time point are not known. In DNA, the CDR3 is TGCGCCAGCAGCCAGACAGACAGGGAGGGATTTTACGAGCAGTACTTC. Its protein is CASSQTDREGFYEQYF.